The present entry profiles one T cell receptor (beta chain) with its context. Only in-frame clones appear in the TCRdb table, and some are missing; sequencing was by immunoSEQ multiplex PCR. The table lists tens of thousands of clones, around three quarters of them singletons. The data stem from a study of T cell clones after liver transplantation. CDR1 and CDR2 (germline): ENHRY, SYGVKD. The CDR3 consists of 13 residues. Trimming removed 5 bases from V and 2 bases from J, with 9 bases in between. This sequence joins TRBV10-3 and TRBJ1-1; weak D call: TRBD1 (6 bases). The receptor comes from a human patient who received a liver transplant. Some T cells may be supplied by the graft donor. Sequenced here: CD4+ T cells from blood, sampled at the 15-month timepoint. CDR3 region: CAISRTENTEAFF. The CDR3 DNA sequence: TGTGCCATCAGTCGGACAGAAAACACTGAAGCTTTCTTT.